A single sample gave rise to the 10 T cell receptor beta chains below, sequenced in a study of control samples from healthy donors and cancer patients. Libraries were prepared by immunoSEQ multiplex PCR; TCRdb keeps only in-frame clonotypes and omits some of them. The sample holds some 110,000 clones, about four fifths seen once. Sequences were obtained from blood. The source of these receptors is a woman between 50 and 59 years old in good health.

The genes are TRBV13 and TRBJ2-7; TRBD1 matches 8 bases. Trimming cost V 2 bases and J 2 bases; bases outside gene matches: 5. The CDR3 runs to 15 residues. Germline V gene data show CDR1 as PRHDT and CDR2 as FYEKMQ (reference sequence). CDR3 region: CASSLTGQATYEQYF. CDR3 nucleotides: TGTGCCAGCAGCTTAACGGGACAGGCCACCTACGAGCAGTACTTC.

The CDR3 here is CASSRRQGSWTEAFF. The CDR3, as DNA: TGTGCCAGCAGCCGTAGACAGGGGAGTTGGACTGAAGCTTTCTTT. The chain employs TRBV13 and TRBJ1-1; 8 nucleotides match TRBD1. CDR1 is PRHDT and CDR2 is FYEKMQ in the germline V gene (reference sequence). This CDR3 is 15 amino acids long. Unmatched junction bases numbered 10, after V lost 5 bases and J lost 5 bases.

The chain combines TRBV4-3 with TRBJ2-1; maybe TRBD1 (6 bases). Looked up from germline, CDR1 is LGHNA and CDR2 is YSLEER. Trimming took 6 bases from V and 4 from J, leaving 16 bases between them. This CDR3 is 15 amino acids long. The CDR3 nucleotides are TGCGCCAGCAGACAAAACAGGGTGGGGTACAATGAGCAGTTCTTC. It translates to CASRQNRVGYNEQFF.

The V gene is TRBV28, the J gene TRBJ1-4; 7 bases map to TRBD1. The CDR3 runs to 15 residues. Germline lookup yields CDR1 MDHEN and CDR2 SYDVKM. Trimming cost V 8 bases and J 5 bases; bases outside gene matches: 11. In nucleotides, the CDR3 is TGTGCCAGCGGGGGACAGATGGGAGAAAATGAAAAACTGTTTTTT. Its translation: CASGGQMGENEKLFF.

This sequence joins TRBV5-1 and TRBJ2-3; TRBD1 matches at 7 bases. The CDR3 has 15 amino acids. Germline CDR1 SGHRS, CDR2 YFSETQ. After removal of 9 bases from V and 2 bases from J, the junction contained 12 bases not matched to a gene. DNA for the CDR3: TGCGCCACTTCCAAACAGGGGTTACTCACAGATACGCAGTATTTT. Amino acid sequence: CATSKQGLLTDTQYF.

This chain joins TRBV27 and TRBJ2-1, with TRBD2 matching over 8 bases. Germline V gene sequence: CDR1 MNHEY, CDR2 SMNVEV (reference sequence). CDR3 length: 14 amino acids. The ends lost 3 bases at V and 8 bases at J; junction bases unmatched: 6. CDR3 sequence reads: CASSLRGASYEQFF. CDR3 in DNA: TGTGCCAGCAGTTTGCGGGGGGCCTCGTATGAGCAGTTCTTC.

The chain couples TRBV21-1 to TRBJ1-2. TRBV21-1 is a pseudogene. The CDR3 is 14 residues long. This chain's CDR3 is CASGPREANYGYTF. The DNA for the CDR3 is TGTGCCAGCGGTCCCAGGGAGGCTAACTATGGCTACACCTTC.

The chain couples TRBV7-9 to TRBJ1-4; tentative D call: TRBD1 (6 bases). V was pared by 5 bases and J by 2 bases, with 21 bases between. This CDR3 has 18 residues. CDR1 SEHNR and CDR2 FQNEAQ come from the germline V gene (reference sequence). CDR3 DNA sequence: TGTGCCAGCAGCCTAGAGGGGCGGGGGCAGCGGACTAATGAAAAACTGTTTTTT. Translating it yields CASSLEGRGQRTNEKLFF.

The genes are TRBV18 and TRBJ2-1, with TRBD1 matching over 7 bases. The CDR3 spans 15 residues. CDR1 KGHSH and CDR2 LQKENI come from the germline V gene. V trimming: 8 bases; J trimming: 0 bases; junction bases outside the gene matches: 7. CDR3 DNA: TGTGCCAGCCAGGGACAGATAAGCTCCTACAATGAGCAGTTCTTC. Protein sequence: CASQGQISSYNEQFF.

This clone was recorded a few times. This chain connects TRBV20-1 to TRBJ2-7; 9 bases line up with TRBD1. With 3 bases clipped from V and 6 bases from J, the junction kept 9 bases outside the gene matches. This CDR3 contains 14 residues. Germline V gives CDR1 DFQATT, CDR2 SNEGSKA (reference sequence). This CDR3 is CSASGTGRPSEQYF. DNA of the CDR3: TGCAGTGCTAGTGGGACAGGGAGACCTAGCGAGCAGTACTTC.